This T cell receptor (beta chain) was captured in a study of blood T cell repertoires in COVID-19. Germline CDR1 is MNHEY and CDR2 is SMNVEV (reference sequence). The CDR3 has 13 residues. J was trimmed by 5 bases and V by 5 bases; bases with no gene match: 2. Sequencing used immunoSEQ multiplex PCR; TCRdb keeps in-frame clones, though not all of them. The data hold roughly 220,000 clones, with around 85% observed a single time. The sequenced sample was PBMCs or T cells enriched from blood (not recorded which). The chain couples TRBV27 to TRBJ2-7, with 11 bases lining up with TRBD2. The clonotype comes from a woman aged 40 to 55 with acute COVID-19. The CDR3 is CASSPGLADEQYF. Here the CDR3 DNA reads TGTGCCAGCAGTCCGGGACTAGCGGACGAGCAGTACTTC.